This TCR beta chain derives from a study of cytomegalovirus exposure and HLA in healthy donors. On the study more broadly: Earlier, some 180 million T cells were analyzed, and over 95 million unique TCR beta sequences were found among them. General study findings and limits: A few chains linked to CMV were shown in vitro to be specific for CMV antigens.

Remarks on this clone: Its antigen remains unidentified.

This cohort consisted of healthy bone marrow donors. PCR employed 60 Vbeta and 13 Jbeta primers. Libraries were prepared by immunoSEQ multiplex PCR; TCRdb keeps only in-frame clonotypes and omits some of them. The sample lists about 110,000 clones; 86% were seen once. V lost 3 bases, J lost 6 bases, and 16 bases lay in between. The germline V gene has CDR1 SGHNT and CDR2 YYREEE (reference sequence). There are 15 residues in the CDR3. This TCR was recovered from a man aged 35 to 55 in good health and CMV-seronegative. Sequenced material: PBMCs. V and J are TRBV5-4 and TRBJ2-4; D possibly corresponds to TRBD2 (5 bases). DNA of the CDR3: TGTGCCAGCAGCTCTGCGGGCTGGGCAGGAAACATTCAGTACTTC. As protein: CASSSAGWAGNIQYF.